The TCR beta chain described here comes from a study of T cell repertoires in cytomegalovirus infection. On the study more broadly: From public TCR beta signatures came an indication of both CMV infection and matching HLA type.

TCRdb reprocessed the reads via MiXCR and lists one record per CDR3 protein. The table includes some 400,000 distinct CDR3 sequences, approximately 33% detected once. Findings and limits, study-wide: Individuals carrying CMV plus the relevant HLA were identified by cumulative frequency of public TCR beta families. HLA-C-restricted CMV-specific TCR beta clonotypes prevailed in the ex vivo response.

The germline V and J ends were trimmed by 1 base and 1 base, with 17 bases remaining between them. The CDR3 loop spans 17 amino acids. Germline V CDR1 and CDR2: SGHDT, YYEEEE. With regard to this clonotype: Its antigen remains unknown. Here the CDR3 omits its conserved ending phenylalanine or tryptophan, so a read error is the likely source.

The chain employs TRBV5-6 and TRBJ1-2; D might be TRBD1 (5 bases). The sequenced sample consisted of PBMCs. This receptor was identified in a human donor in good health (CMV status not recorded). Some clones in this sample may be carry-over from other donors' samples. The CDR3 loop is CASSLMSPRQINYGYTL. The CDR3 DNA reads TGTGCCAGCAGCTTGATGTCGCCGCGACAGATTAACTATGGCTACACCTTA.